A selection of T cell receptor beta chains follows, all from one sample in a study of cytomegalovirus exposure and HLA in healthy donors. The data were produced by immunoSEQ multiplex PCR, yet TCRdb's version contains in-frame clones alone and is incomplete. Altogether about 92,000 clones are present, about 93% being singletons, with the ten largest covering around 1.2%. Material: PBMCs. Receptors were obtained from a woman in her 30s in good health and CMV-seropositive. CDR3s include the opening cysteine and the closing phenylalanine or tryptophan. The D gene is left open where the match is weak. Expanded clones are given a class, and other clones once, few, many or no size at all.

TRBJ2-7,TRBV7-8,TRBD2,NA,TGTGCCAGCAGCTTAGATCAGGTGGTAGCGGGAGTTGGATACGAGCAGTACTTC,CASSLDQVVAGVGYEQYF
TRBJ2-1,TRBV19,TRBD2,NA,TGTGCCAGTAGTCGATTCGGGGCGGGAGAAGACGAGCAGTTCTTC,CASSRFGAGEDEQFF
TRBJ1-2,TRBV7-2,TRBD1,once,TGTGCCAGCAGCCTCGACAGGGTTTATGGCTACACCTTC,CASSLDRVYGYTF
TRBJ2-2,TRBV9,NA,NA,TGTGCCAGCAGCGTAACCGCCAGTCCGAGGACCGGGGAGCTGTTTTTT,CASSVTASPRTGELFF
TRBJ1-1,TRBV5-6,NA,NA,TGTGCCAGCAGCTTGGCCCTAGGGGGCACTGAAGCTTTCTTT,CASSLALGGTEAFF
TRBJ2-7,TRBV10-2,NA,NA,TGCGCCAGCAGTGGAGGGGGCTCCTACGAGCAGTACTTC,CASSGGGSYEQYF
TRBJ2-7,TRBV10-3,TRBD1,NA,TGTGCCATCAGTGAGCGGGACAGGGTCGAGCAGTACTTC,CAISERDRVEQYF
TRBJ1-1,TRBV5-6,NA,NA,TGTGCCAGCAGCTTTGCGGCTGAAGCTTTCTTT,CASSFAAEAFF
TRBJ2-1,TRBV28,NA,NA,TGTGCCAGCAGTTTAAGCGCGTACAATGAGCAGTTCTTC,CASSLSAYNEQFF
TRBJ2-1,TRBV28,NA,NA,TGTGCCAGCGTCTTGGCTAGTTGGTTGAGGAAGTTCTTC,CASVLASWLRKFF
TRBJ2-1,TRBV5-6,TRBD2,NA,TGTGCCAGCAGCGGAGGACTAGCGGGAGTCAATGAGCAGTTCTTC,CASSGGLAGVNEQFF
TRBJ2-1,TRBV5-1,NA,NA,TGCGCCGGCAGCTTGGGTAGCGCTCTCGATGAGCAGTTCTTC,CAGSLGSALDEQFF
TRBJ1-3,TRBV28,NA,NA,TGTGCCAGCAGTTTATCTCCGGACAGCCTCTCTGGAAACACCATATATTTT,CASSLSPDSLSGNTIYF
TRBJ2-1,TRBV11-2,NA,NA,TGTGCCAGCAGCTTAGGCCACCTGAGGAACAATGAGCAGTTCTTC,CASSLGHLRNNEQFF
TRBJ2-7,TRBV19,TRBD2,NA,TGTGCCAGTAGTATAAGTTTCGGAACTAGCGGGCCCTACGAGCAGTACTTC,CASSISFGTSGPYEQYF
TRBJ2-1,TRBV6-5,NA,NA,TGTGCCAGCAGTTACTCTGGCATTTATTTCAATGAGCAGTTCTTC,CASSYSGIYFNEQFF
TRBJ1-2,TRBV11-1,TRBD1,NA,TGTGCCAGCAGCTTACGGGACAGGGACTTCCATGGCTACACCTTC,CASSLRDRDFHGYTF
TRBJ2-1,TRBV11-3,NA,NA,TGTGCCAGCAGCTTTGGACAAGTAAACGATGAGCAGTTCTTC,CASSFGQVNDEQFF